The entry below describes one TCR beta chain. It lacks a known antigen. No per-base quality is available; no much larger clone lies one base away. This specimen belongs to a study of beta chain features in type 1 diabetes listed by TCRdb under 2018. Some background on the complete study: Mean age, gender distribution, total cell number and subset yield did not differ between patients and healthy donors. A total of under 120,000,000 sorted cells were examined across all samples, and RNA yield correlated strongly with the number of cells per subset. In the study, TCRB repertoires of sorted circulating CD4+ T cell subsets from recently diagnosed type 1 diabetes patients were compared with those of matched healthy donors. Naive and central memory subsets were obtained from all 28 donors, but regulatory and stem cell-like memory subsets were isolated from only 8 patients and about eight healthy donors. Results and caveats for the whole study, not just this receptor: The naive, central memory and regulatory TCRB repertoires appeared to resemble one another more closely among patients than among healthy donors. HLA sub-analyses involved small numbers of individuals, so any influence of HLA type on TCRB rearrangement remained unresolved. A moderate but significant shortening of TCRB CDR3 length was observed in type 1 diabetes patients in all four CD4+ subsets. Sequencing cDNA rather than genomic DNA could over-represent highly expressing activated cells, although activation and CD3 levels did not differ between groups. At VDJ recombination sites, type 1 diabetes patients had fewer insertions and more deleted nucleotides, which implies abnormalities in thymic rearrangement. PCR might favor shorter templates, but patient and control samples were amplified and corrected together, so any skew would affect both groups equally.

The entire amount of isolated RNA was reverse transcribed using the High Capacity cDNA Reverse Transcription Kit, so the sequenced TCRB transcripts were expressed ones. Naive, central memory and regulatory T cell samples underwent deep immunoSEQ sequencing, averaging about 3.57 million total reads per sample. Sorted cells were lysed in RLT buffer, and RNA was extracted using DNase-treated RNeasy Micro or Mini kits according to cell number. Each cell subset was processed separately to prevent cross-contamination, with patient and healthy donor samples processed together. The immunoSEQ multiplex PCR was used to amplify TCRB sequences from cDNA, generating 87-bp fragments that spanned the CDR3 region. Sequencing of the amplicons was done on the Illumina HiSeq platform. The source study handled its data this way. Synthetic template baselines were used to correct PCR bias computationally, reads within Hamming distance 2 were collapsed together, and singletons that could not be merged were discarded. Reads were aligned to IMGT to assign V, D and J genes, CDR3 length, and insertions or deletions at six rearrangement sites. Within each subset, clonotype counts were normalized to the number of sorted cells before true diversity and Gini coefficients were calculated with the tcR R package. Repertoire sharing was quantified using the overlap coefficient calculated on TCRB nucleotide sequences. Out-of-frame TCRB sequences from naive cells were analyzed to stand in for the pre-selection repertoire. The clones in this table, taken by TCRdb from immuneACCESS, are in-frame only. Not every clone is retained; where verified, under half of the shortfall comes from an unresolved V gene, and the cause of the rest is unknown. V and J calls plus clone size are reproduced from that table; the DNA served to infer D and trimming. The sample data list 500,000 to 800,000 clones, and roughly an eighth of these were observed just once. The top ten constitute around 0.12% of the sample.

From each donor, a single peripheral blood sample of roughly 0.11 L on average was drawn into heparinised tubes. A BD FACSAria II was used to sort naive, central memory, regulatory and stem cell-like memory CD4+ T cells with a panel that included CD45RO, CCR7, CD25, CD127, CD95 and CD27. All sorted populations exceeded 95% purity. PBMCs were isolated immediately by Lymphoprep density gradient centrifugation and stained directly without culture. Samples were stained and sorted in pairs, with one healthy donor and one patient per experiment, so that batch effects were minimized. The sequence was obtained from a man aged 25 to 40 with type 1 diabetes. The sample consisted of naive CD4+ T cells from blood. Taken with the paper, the label for cell subset or site translates to: true naive CD4+ T cells.

The nucleotide sequence reads as follows: TGCAGTGCTAGTTACAATCAGCCCCAGCATTTT. This gives the protein CSASYNQPQHF. This chain is built from TRBV20-1 and TRBJ1-5; the D gene cannot be resolved reliably. CDR3 length: 11 amino acids, cysteine to phenylalanine. The sequence is cut down to CDR3 DNA, 33 bases in frame from base 1. Based on the germline V gene (reference sequence), the CDR1 and CDR2 sequences are DFQATT and SNEGSKA. V is clipped by 3 bases and J by 3 bases, and the sequence between their germline boundaries is 3 bases long.